A selection of T cell receptor beta chains follows, all from one sample in a study of OX40 agonist ivuxolimab in advanced cancers. Profiled with immunoSEQ multiplex PCR; TCRdb holds only in-frame clones, not every one. The sample shows about 77,000 clones, around 88% of them seen only once. The sequencing here drew on CD4+ or CD8+ T cells sorted from blood, taken in a trial of the OX40 agonist ivuxolimab. Receptor source: an adult with an advanced solid tumor such as melanoma, head and neck, liver or kidney cancer. Both conserved end residues are part of each CDR3. The D gene is left open where the match is weak. The size entry is marked missing in some rows and otherwise reads once, few, many or a size class.

clone_size: -
j_call: TRBJ2-5
d_call: TRBD2
v_call: TRBV7-9
cdr3_aa: CASSLRGVETQYF
cdr3_nt: TGTGCCAGCAGCTTACGGGGGGTTGAGACCCAGTACTTC

clone_size: -
j_call: TRBJ1-2
d_call: -
v_call: TRBV4-2
cdr3_aa: CASSQDGDNIYGYTF
cdr3_nt: TGTGCCAGCAGCCAAGATGGGGACAACATCTATGGCTACACCTTC

clone_size: -
j_call: TRBJ2-3
d_call: -
v_call: TRBV28
cdr3_aa: CASTVTGNTQYF
cdr3_nt: TGTGCCAGCACCGTGACTGGAAATACGCAGTATTTT

clone_size: -
j_call: TRBJ1-1
d_call: -
v_call: TRBV10-3
cdr3_aa: CAISYGKNTEAFF
cdr3_nt: TGTGCCATCAGTTACGGGAAGAACACTGAAGCTTTCTTT

clone_size: -
j_call: TRBJ2-4
d_call: -
v_call: TRBV5-1
cdr3_aa: CASREGTSAVYF
cdr3_nt: TGCGCCAGCAGAGAAGGGACTTCAGCGGTGTACTTC

clone_size: -
j_call: TRBJ2-5
d_call: TRBD1
v_call: TRBV5-6
cdr3_aa: CASSFWGQGKETQYF
cdr3_nt: TGTGCCAGCAGCTTTTGGGGACAGGGGAAAGAGACCCAGTACTTC

clone_size: -
j_call: TRBJ2-7
d_call: -
v_call: TRBV7-6
cdr3_aa: CASSLAASYEQYF
cdr3_nt: TGTGCCAGCAGCTTAGCCGCCTCCTACGAGCAGTACTTC

clone_size: -
j_call: TRBJ1-1
d_call: -
v_call: TRBV4-1
cdr3_aa: CASRPGQGEAFF
cdr3_nt: TGCGCCAGCAGGCCTGGGCAGGGTGAAGCTTTCTTT

clone_size: once
j_call: TRBJ2-7
d_call: -
v_call: TRBV18
cdr3_aa: CASSPGGGDEQYF
cdr3_nt: TGTGCCAGCTCACCAGGAGGCGGGGACGAGCAGTACTTC

clone_size: -
j_call: TRBJ1-1
d_call: -
v_call: TRBV27
cdr3_aa: CASSLVGSRRGRTEAFF
cdr3_nt: TGTGCCAGCAGTTTAGTTGGGTCCCGGAGAGGTCGCACTGAAGCTTTCTTT

clone_size: -
j_call: TRBJ2-3
d_call: -
v_call: TRBV5-5
cdr3_aa: CASSLLGNTDTQYF
cdr3_nt: TGTGCCAGCAGCTTGTTGGGGAACACAGATACGCAGTATTTT

clone_size: few
j_call: TRBJ1-1
d_call: -
v_call: TRBV11-2
cdr3_aa: CASSEATEAFF
cdr3_nt: TGTGCCAGCAGCGAAGCCACTGAAGCTTTCTTT

clone_size: once
j_call: TRBJ2-1
d_call: -
v_call: TRBV10-2
cdr3_aa: CASSETAAYNEQFF
cdr3_nt: TGCGCCAGCAGTGAAACAGCGGCGTACAATGAGCAGTTCTTC

clone_size: -
j_call: TRBJ2-1
d_call: TRBD1
v_call: TRBV9
cdr3_aa: CASSVGTGGGNEQFF
cdr3_nt: TGTGCCAGCAGCGTAGGGACAGGGGGAGGGAATGAGCAGTTCTTC

clone_size: -
j_call: TRBJ2-7
d_call: TRBD1
v_call: TRBV30
cdr3_aa: CAWGQGPYEQYF
cdr3_nt: TGTGCCTGGGGACAGGGGCCCTACGAGCAGTACTTC